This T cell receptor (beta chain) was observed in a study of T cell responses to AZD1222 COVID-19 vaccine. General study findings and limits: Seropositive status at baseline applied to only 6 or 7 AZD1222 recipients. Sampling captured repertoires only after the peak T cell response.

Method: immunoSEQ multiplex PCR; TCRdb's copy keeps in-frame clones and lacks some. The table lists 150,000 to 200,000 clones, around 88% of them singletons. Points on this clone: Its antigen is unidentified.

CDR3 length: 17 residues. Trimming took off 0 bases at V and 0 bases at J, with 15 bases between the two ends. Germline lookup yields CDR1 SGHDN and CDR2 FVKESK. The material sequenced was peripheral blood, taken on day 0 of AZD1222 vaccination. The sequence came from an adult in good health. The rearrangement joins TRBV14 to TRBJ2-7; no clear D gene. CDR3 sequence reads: CASSQDLSPGYSYEQYF. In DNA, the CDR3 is TGTGCCAGCAGCCAAGATCTCTCCCCTGGGTACTCCTACGAGCAGTACTTC.